The 14 T cell receptor beta chains below were found in one sample sequenced in a study of blood T cells in healthy people across ages. A J-beta primer mix and a sample-barcoded 5' primer were used in a second PCR of about 7 to 12 cycles. TCRdb fed the 5' RACE reads into MiXCR, producing one record per CDR3 protein. The repertoire has a few hundred thousand distinct CDR3 sequences, about 55% of them found once; the top ten carry 45% to 55%. Sequenced sample: blood. The source is a man aged 60 to 69 in good health.

The chain links TRBV6-1 to TRBJ2-7, with D possibly matching TRBD2 (5 bases). The better agreement between TRBJ2-5 and the DNA end casts doubt on the J call. The length of the CDR3 is 14 residues. CDR1 is MNHNS and CDR2 is SASEGT in the germline V gene. The CDR3 here is CASSINRGRETQYF. The CDR3, as DNA: TGTGCCAGCAGTATCAATCGGGGTCGAGAGACCCAGTACTTC.

The table lists this clonotype with a few counts. The chain couples TRBV6-2 or TRBV6-3 to TRBJ2-5; 9 bases are shared with TRBD1. There are 14 residues in the CDR3. Trimming cost V 7 bases and J 2 bases; bases outside gene matches: 5. Per the germline V gene, CDR1 is MNHEY and CDR2 is SVGEGT. CDR3 DNA sequence: TGTGCCAGCACCAACGGACAGGGGCAAGAGACCCAGTACTTC. Translated: CASTNGQGQETQYF.

The chain links TRBV6-6 to TRBJ1-2; no firm D call. Between the trimmed V and J ends, which lost 7 bases and 6 bases, there was a span of 12 bases. Germline CDR1 and CDR2: MNHNY and SVGAGI (reference sequence). CDR3 length equals 12 residues. The CDR3 nucleotides read TGTGCCAGCACCCCTGGGAGCCATGGCTACACCTTC. As protein: CASTPGSHGYTF.

This clonotype was observed a handful of times. CDR3 protein: CASSSTGTTGETQYF. In DNA form, the CDR3 reads TGCGCCAGCAGCAGCACCGGGACCACCGGGGAGACCCAGTACTTC. The chain joins TRBV4-3 to TRBJ2-5; D tentatively fits TRBD1 or TRBD2 (5 bases each). Germline CDR1 LGHNA, CDR2 YSLEER. V was shortened by 5 bases and J by 5 bases, with 18 bases between the two germline ends. This CDR3 has 15 residues.

This chain connects TRBV6-6 to TRBJ2-1; 9 bases map to TRBD2. The germline V gene encodes CDR1 MNHNY and CDR2 SVGAGI (reference sequence). V dropped 6 bases and J dropped 1; count of bases not matched to a gene: 7. CDR3 size: 16 residues. CDR3 nucleotide sequence: TGTGCCAGCAGGGATAGCGGGAGCTATTCCTACAATGAGCAGTTCTTC. Residues: CASRDSGSYSYNEQFF.

This clonotype was found a few times. The chain carries TRBV9 and TRBJ2-3; no clear D gene. V lost 0 bases to trimming and J lost 4 bases, with 6 bases between them. CDR1 and CDR2 (germline): SGDLS, YYNGEE. CDR3 length: 13 residues. The CDR3 DNA reads TGTGCCAGCAGCGTAGAGTTCGCAGATACGCAGTATTTT. Protein product: CASSVEFADTQYF.

The V and J genes are TRBV28 and TRBJ2-7; 7 bases fit TRBD1. The V and J ends lost 6 bases and 3 bases, in that order; junction bases with no gene match: 5. Germline-derived CDR1 and CDR2 are MDHEN and SYDVKM. The CDR3 runs to 13 residues. Here the CDR3 DNA reads TGTGCCAGCAGCCGAGGGACAGTCTACGAGCAGTACTTC. Its protein is CASSRGTVYEQYF.

There are a few counts of this clonotype. V gene TRBV24-1 combines with J gene TRBJ2-1, with 7 bases identical to TRBD1. The CDR3 is made up of 15 amino acids. The V segment lost 9 bases and the J segment 0 bases; nucleotides outside the gene matches: 7. Germline assignment: CDR1 KGHDR and CDR2 SFDVKD. The CDR3: CATARQGDSYNEQFF. CDR3 DNA: TGTGCCACCGCAAGACAGGGAGACTCCTACAATGAGCAGTTCTTC.

The CDR3 nucleotides are TGTGCCAGCAGCTTAGCCGGTCTCGAGCAGTACTTC. It translates to CASSLAGLEQYF. The V call is TRBV11-2, the J call TRBJ2-7; D unresolved. Trimming took 1 base from V and 6 from J, leaving 7 bases between them. Germline loops: CDR1 SGHAT, CDR2 FQNNGV. This CDR3 contains 12 residues.

The V gene is TRBV28, the J gene TRBJ2-1, with 16 positions matching TRBD2. The CDR3 covers 13 residues. Germline V CDR1 and CDR2: MDHEN, SYDVKM. Trimming took 8 bases from V and 14 from J; bases not matched to a gene: 6. CDR3 loop: CASHGTSGRGEFF. The DNA of the CDR3 is TGTGCCAGCCACGGGACTAGCGGGAGGGGGGAGTTCTTC.

This chain uses TRBV28 with TRBJ1-6; TRBD1 might be the D (6 bases). This CDR3 spans 15 amino acids. Trimming shortened V by 6 bases and J by 7 bases, and 16 bases separated the two germline ends. Germline V CDR1 and CDR2: MDHEN, SYDVKM. The CDR3 spells CASRAQGPQNSPLHF. The CDR3 DNA reads as TGTGCCAGCAGGGCTCAGGGGCCCCAGAATTCACCCCTCCACTTT.

This clonotype was seen a few times. This rearrangement joins TRBV29-1 to TRBJ2-1; D is undetermined. The V gene lost 3 bases and the J gene lost 4 bases, with 4 bases spanning the gap. Germline assignment: CDR1 SQVTM and CDR2 ANQGSEA. This CDR3 has 11 amino acids. The CDR3 spells CSVDTYNEQFF. CDR3 in DNA: TGCAGCGTTGACACGTACAATGAGCAGTTCTTC.

This chain joins TRBV14 and TRBJ2-7; TRBD1 is a possible D gene (5 bases). Germline loops: CDR1 SGHDN, CDR2 FVKESK. The CDR3 covers 14 residues. The V gene lost 1 base and the J gene lost 2 bases, with 9 bases spanning the gap. CDR3 nucleotide sequence: TGTGCCAGCAGCCAAGGACAGATCACCTACGAGCAGTACTTC. As protein: CASSQGQITYEQYF. Together with reference TRBV14 and TRBJ2-7, the CDR3 gives the full variable domain: EAGVTQFPSHSVIEKGQTVTLRCDPISGHDNLYWYRRVMGKEIKFLLHFVKESKQDESGMPNNRFLAERTGGTYSTLKVQPAELEDSGVYFCASSQGQITYEQYFGPGTRLTVT.

The CDR3 reads CAWSLAAASTDTQYF. The CDR3 DNA follows: TGTGCCTGGAGTCTAGCCGCGGCTAGCACAGATACGCAGTATTTT. The rearrangement joins TRBV30 to TRBJ2-3, with a tentative D call TRBD2 (5 bases). Between the trimmed V and J ends, which lost 2 bases and 0 bases, there was a span of 12 bases. CDR3 length equals 15 residues. CDR1 is GTSNPN and CDR2 is SVGIG in the germline V gene (reference sequence). Based on the CDR3 plus reference TRBV30 and TRBJ2-3, the full variable domain is SQTIHQWPATLVQPVGSPLSLECTVEGTSNPNLYWYRQAAGRGLQLLFYSVGIGQISSEVPQNLSASRPQDRQFILSSKKLLLSDSGFYLCAWSLAAASTDTQYFGPGTRLTVL.